This T cell receptor (beta chain) was observed in a study of T cell clonotyping in hematopoietic cell transplantation. J was trimmed by 3 bases and V by 6 bases; bases with no gene match: 4. The germline V gene encodes CDR1 SGHTA and CDR2 FQGNSA. The CDR3 covers 15 residues. The protocol was immunoSEQ multiplex PCR, while the TCRdb copy is restricted to in-frame clones and leaves out a portion. The sample has over 25,000 clones; approximately 94% are singletons. With respect to this clone: The antigen remains undetermined.

Study results and limitations: Broader posttransplant TCR repertoire diversity was predicted by graft donor and pretransplant recipient Inverse Simpson Index values. Recipient TCR diversity dropped after transplant; expanded clonotypes rose from day 30 to 180. At the given depth, recipient repertoires were over 95% de novo clonotypes.

The receptor was derived from a man between 45 and 60 years old in good health. Some clones in this sample may be carry-over from other donors' samples. Sequences were obtained from peripheral blood mononuclear cells. The chain uses TRBV7-2 and TRBJ2-2; TRBD1 matches at 10 bases. CDR3 sequence: CASRRQGADTGELFF. The CDR3 DNA is TGTGCCAGCAGGAGACAGGGGGCTGACACCGGGGAGCTGTTTTTT.